The 23 T cell receptor beta chains in this list originate from one sample, sequenced in a study of CD8 T cells in ankylosing spondylitis. The study's findings and limits: Ankylosing spondylitis blood appeared to carry a characteristic TCR beta motif of several highly homologous variants.

These receptors have no identified antigens. TCRdb re-called the 5' RACE reads with MiXCR, one entry per CDR3 protein. The table records around 450,000 distinct CDR3 sequences, approximately 26% of them present only once. The sample taken for sequencing was blood, either unsorted or a sorted T cell fraction (not recorded which). The source is a male donor with ankylosing spondylitis.

This clonotype was seen more than once but under ten times. The chain employs TRBV7-2 and TRBJ2-5; D is unclear. Germline V gives CDR1 SGHTA, CDR2 FQGNSA. The CDR3 has 14 residues. The ends were cut back, 4 bases at V and 0 bases at J, with 9 bases in the middle. The CDR3 sequence: CASSSEWYQETQYF. The CDR3 region has the DNA TGTGCCAGCAGCTCCGAGTGGTACCAAGAGACCCAGTACTTC.

J is TRBJ2-1 and V is TRBV4-2, with 10 bases aligning to TRBD2. This CDR3 has 13 amino acids. The J segment lost 8 bases and the V segment lost 5 bases, leaving 3 bases of the junction unmatched. Germline V gene sequence: CDR1 LGHNA, CDR2 YNFKEQ. CDR3 protein: CASSESGRDEQFF. CDR3 sequence (DNA): TGTGCCAGCAGCGAGAGCGGGAGGGATGAGCAGTTCTTC.

The chain carries TRBV27 and TRBJ2-1; the match to TRBD2 covers 7 bases. CDR1 is MNHEY and CDR2 is SMNVEV in the germline V gene (reference sequence). V dropped 8 bases and J dropped 4; count of bases not matched to a gene: 8. The CDR3 extends over 14 amino acids. The CDR3 sequence: CASHGAGRYNEQFF. The CDR3, as DNA: TGTGCCAGCCATGGAGCGGGAAGGTACAATGAGCAGTTCTTC.

The chain carries TRBV12-3 or TRBV12-4 and TRBJ1-1, with a weak D call TRBD1 (6 bases). The CDR3 runs 15 residues. The V and J ends lost 4 bases and 3 bases respectively, with 15 bases between them. CDR3 region: CASSYNAKGDTEAFF. As DNA, the CDR3 is TGTGCCAGCAGTTATAACGCAAAGGGGGACACTGAAGCTTTCTTT.

This chain joins TRBV4-2 and TRBJ2-5, with 7 bases fitting TRBD2. Germline assignment: CDR1 LGHNA and CDR2 YNFKEQ. CDR3 length equals 16 residues. The J segment lost 5 bases and the V segment lost 5 bases, leaving 14 bases of the junction unmatched. CDR3 DNA: TGTGCCAGCAGCTTTCGAGACGGACTAGACGGTGAGACCCAGTACTTC. Its translation: CASSFRDGLDGETQYF.

The chain is built from TRBV7-9 and TRBJ1-1, with 7 positions matching TRBD1. The V gene end was trimmed by 4 bases and the J gene end by 10 bases; junction bases not matched to a gene: 6. This CDR3 has 12 amino acids. Germline V gene lookup returns CDR1 SEHNR and CDR2 FQNEAQ (reference sequence). The CDR3 DNA sequence: TGTGCCAGCAGCTGGGCTCAGGGGGGAGCTTTCTTT. Translation: CASSWAQGGAFF.

The V and J genes are TRBV6-4 and TRBJ2-2, with a tentative D call TRBD1 (6 bases). CDR1 and CDR2 from the germline V gene are MRHNA and SNTAGT. The germline V and J ends were trimmed by 6 bases and 6 bases, with 20 bases remaining between them. There are 16 residues in the CDR3. The CDR3 sequence is CASSPLQGGLAGELFF. The DNA of the CDR3 is TGTGCCAGCAGCCCTCTACAGGGCGGGCTCGCCGGGGAGCTGTTTTTT.

This clonotype occurred a few times. This chain uses TRBV20-1 with TRBJ1-2; 8 nucleotides agree with TRBD1. This CDR3 spans 12 amino acids. Germline V lookup: CDR1 DFQATT, CDR2 SNEGSKA (reference sequence). The V segment lost 4 bases and the J segment 8 bases; nucleotides outside the gene matches: 6. The CDR3 here is CSATGGSRGYTF. The DNA of the CDR3 is TGCAGTGCTACAGGGGGCTCAAGGGGCTACACCTTC.

This clonotype was seen more than once but under ten times. The rearrangement links TRBV29-1 to TRBJ2-1, with a possible D match to TRBD2 (5 bases). The CDR3 is 14 amino acids. Germline lookup yields CDR1 SQVTM and CDR2 ANQGSEA. Trimming took off 3 bases at V and 9 bases at J, with 18 bases between the two ends. CDR3 sequence (DNA): TGCAGCGTTGACGGCAGGCCCCCGGGGAGTGAGCAGTTCTTC. This sequence encodes CSVDGRPPGSEQFF.

J is TRBJ1-6 and V is TRBV20-1, with D unclear. The germline V gene encodes CDR1 DFQATT and CDR2 SNEGSKA (reference sequence). There are 14 residues in the CDR3. The ends were cut back, 0 bases at V and 6 bases at J, with 9 bases in the middle. CDR3 residues: CSARDPGSNSPLHF. CDR3 coding DNA: TGCAGTGCTAGAGATCCCGGTAGTAATTCACCCCTCCACTTT.

The chain recombines TRBV10-3 with TRBJ2-7; 8 positions agree with TRBD2. The CDR3 is made up of 15 amino acids. The trim removed 0 bases at V and 4 bases at J, leaving 5 bases unmatched. CDR1 is ENHRY, CDR2 SYGVKD, per germline. Here the CDR3 reads CAISESAGGYYEQYF. Here the CDR3 DNA reads TGTGCCATCAGTGAGTCGGCGGGAGGATATTACGAGCAGTACTTC.

The chain recombines TRBV15 with TRBJ2-7, with D uncertain. The CDR3 length is 15 residues. Trimming removed 0 bases at V and 5 bases at J, with 14 bases between. Germline values: CDR1 LNHNV, CDR2 YYDKDF (reference sequence). The CDR3 DNA is TGTGCCACCAGCAGAGATCAGTGGGTTGAGGACGAGCAGTACTTC. Its protein is CATSRDQWVEDEQYF.

In this sample, this clonotype turned up a few times. The rearrangement links TRBV28 to TRBJ1-4; perhaps TRBD1 as D (5 bases). Trimming shortened V by 6 bases and J by 3 bases, and 17 bases separated the two germline ends. The germline V gene encodes CDR1 MDHEN and CDR2 SYDVKM. The CDR3 is made up of 16 amino acids. The CDR3 DNA follows: TGTGCCAGCAGATCCCCGGGGGGGGGATCTAATGAAAAACTGTTTTTT. Translating gives CASRSPGGGSNEKLFF.

This chain joins TRBV27 and TRBJ1-4; perhaps TRBD1 as D (5 bases). The CDR3 length is 14 residues. The germline CDR1 and CDR2 sequences are MNHEY and SMNVEV (reference sequence). V was shortened by 6 bases and J by 8 bases, with 16 bases between the two germline ends. The CDR3 loop reads CASSRDSGYEKLFF. The CDR3 DNA sequence: TGTGCCAGCAGCCGGGACTCGGGCTACGAAAAACTGTTTTTT.

The chain combines TRBV12-1 with TRBJ1-2; TRBD1 reflects the table's D call only, with no check against the DNA. TRBV12-1 is labeled a pseudogene. The CDR3 length is 17 residues. CDR3 nucleotide sequence: TGTGCCAGCACCCCGGGAGGACAGGGAGACCGACGGAGAGGCTACACCTTC. Its protein product is CASTPGGQGDRRRGYTF.

CDR3 residues: CASSSNTGTENNEQFF. DNA of the CDR3: TGCGCCAGCAGCTCAAACACCGGGACAGAAAACAATGAGCAGTTCTTC. The chain uses TRBV5-1 and TRBJ2-1; 7 bases fit TRBD1. Per the germline V gene, CDR1 is SGHRS and CDR2 is YFSETQ. Trimming took 3 bases from V and 5 from J; bases not matched to a gene: 11. The CDR3 totals 16 residues.

The V call is TRBV3-1, the J call TRBJ2-4; TRBD1 is a possible D gene (5 bases). V lost 1 base to trimming and J lost 0 bases, with 22 bases between them. The germline V gene has CDR1 LGHDT and CDR2 YNNKEL (reference sequence). The CDR3 totals 20 residues. The CDR3: CASSQVIGTGELIAKNIQYF. In DNA form, the CDR3 reads TGTGCCAGCAGCCAAGTAATTGGTACAGGCGAGCTTATAGCCAAAAACATTCAGTACTTC.

This clonotype has just a few counts. Relative to the germline gene, one junction end is altered; a read error may explain this. The V call is TRBV12-3 or TRBV12-4, the J call TRBJ2-3, with 12 bases fitting TRBD2. The CDR3 extends over 15 amino acids. The CDR3 DNA reads as TGTGCCAGCAGTCTAGCGGGAGGGGAAACAGATACGCAGTATTTT. Its translation: CASSLAGGETDTQYF.

This clonotype was detected a few times. J is TRBJ2-1 and V is TRBV3-1; 8 positions match TRBD2. The V segment lost 3 bases and the J segment 8 bases; nucleotides outside the gene matches: 9. The V gene's germline CDR1 is LGHDT and CDR2 YNNKEL (reference sequence). CDR3 length: 15 residues. Written as DNA, the CDR3 is TGTGCCAGCAGCCAGGAAGCGGGAGCGTTCGATGAGCAGTTCTTC. It specifies CASSQEAGAFDEQFF.

This clonotype was detected ten times or more. The CDR3 DNA is TGTGCCAGCAGCCCGGGGACGGTGCACACCTACGAGCAGTACTTC. Its protein is CASSPGTVHTYEQYF. This sequence joins TRBV3-1 and TRBJ2-7; D is tentatively TRBD1 or TRBD2 (5 bases each). CDR3 size: 15 residues. Germline values: CDR1 LGHDT, CDR2 YNNKEL (reference sequence). Between the trimmed V and J ends, which lost 4 bases and 2 bases, there was a span of 15 bases.

This chain links TRBV7-9 with TRBJ2-1; possibly TRBD2 for D (6 bases). In germline, CDR1 is SEHNR, CDR2 FQNEAQ (reference sequence). This CDR3 has 14 amino acids. V was pared by 6 bases and J by 2 bases, with 11 bases between. Here the CDR3 DNA reads TGTGCCAGCAGGATGGGGGGAACCTACAATGAGCAGTTCTTC. Translating it yields CASRMGGTYNEQFF.

V usage is TRBV7-9 and J usage is TRBJ1-1, with 7 nucleotides matching TRBD1. CDR1 is SEHNR and CDR2 is FQNEAQ in the germline V gene (reference sequence). V lost 5 bases to trimming and J lost 2 bases; unmatched junction nucleotides: 8. The CDR3 spans 15 residues. The CDR3 region has the DNA TGTGCCAGCAGCAGCGCGGGACAGAAAAACACTGAAGCTTTCTTT. This codes for CASSSAGQKNTEAFF.

V usage is TRBV5-1 and J usage is TRBJ1-1, with TRBD1 as a possible D gene (5 bases). V was shortened by 0 bases and J by 5 bases, with 8 bases between the two germline ends. In germline, CDR1 is SGHRS, CDR2 YFSETQ. CDR3 size: 13 residues. The CDR3 DNA follows: TGCGCCAGCAGCTTGGTGACAGCTACTGAAGCTTTCTTT. Residues: CASSLVTATEAFF.